The T cell receptor beta chain under discussion was sequenced for a study of blood T cell repertoires in COVID-19. Overall study: Acute and convalescent COVID-19 samples came from the United States, Italy and Spain.

Original processing notes: Amplification with reference gene primers provided the estimates of nucleated cell counts. TCRdb's copy holds only in-frame clones and misses some; the assay was immunoSEQ multiplex PCR. From that table come the V and J calls and clone size; the DNA was used to work out D and trimming. The data hold about 250,000 clones, with approximately 92% observed a single time. Participants, roughly 18 to 100 years old, spanned about two dozen US areas. The sequence was collected from a young woman who had recovered from COVID-19. Material: PBMCs or T cells enriched from blood (not recorded which).

The CDR3 nucleotides read TGCGCCAGCAGTCCGGGACATCTCTACGAGCAGTACTTC. It yields the protein CASSPGHLYEQYF. This rearrangement joins TRBV10-1 to TRBJ2-7; perhaps TRBD1 as D (6 bases). Germline V CDR1 and CDR2: WNHNN, SYGVQD (reference sequence). The CDR3 spans 13 residues. With 5 bases removed from V and 3 bases from J, the gap between germline ends came to 11 bases.